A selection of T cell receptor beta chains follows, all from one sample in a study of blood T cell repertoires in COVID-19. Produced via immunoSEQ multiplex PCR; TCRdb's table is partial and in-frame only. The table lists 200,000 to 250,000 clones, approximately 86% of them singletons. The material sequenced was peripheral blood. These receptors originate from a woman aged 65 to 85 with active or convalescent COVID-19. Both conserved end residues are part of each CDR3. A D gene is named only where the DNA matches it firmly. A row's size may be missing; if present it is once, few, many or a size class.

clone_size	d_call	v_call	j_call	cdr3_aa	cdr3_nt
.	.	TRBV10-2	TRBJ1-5	CASSESSGGNQPQHF	TGCGCCAGCAGTGAGTCGTCAGGAGGTAATCAGCCCCAGCATTTT
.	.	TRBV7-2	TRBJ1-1	CASSFPAGTIAEAFF	TGTGCCAGCAGCTTCCCGGCAGGGACTATAGCTGAAGCTTTCTTT
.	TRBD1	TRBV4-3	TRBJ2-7	CASSQNRGSYEQYF	TGCGCCAGCAGCCAAAACAGGGGGAGCTACGAGCAGTACTTC
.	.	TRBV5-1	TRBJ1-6	CASSLYSSYNSPLHF	TGCGCCAGCAGCTTGTATAGCTCCTATAATTCACCCCTCCACTTT
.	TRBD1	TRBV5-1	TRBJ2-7	CASSLGQGVTYEQYF	TGCGCCAGCAGCTTGGGCCAGGGGGTAACCTACGAGCAGTACTTC
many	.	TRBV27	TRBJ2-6	CASSLNRGIRDPGANVLTF	TGTGCCAGCAGTTTAAATCGGGGGATCAGAGATCCAGGGGCCAACGTCCTGACTTTC
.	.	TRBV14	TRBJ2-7	CASSQGEKAEQYF	TGTGCCAGCAGCCAGGGAGAGAAGGCCGAGCAGTACTTC
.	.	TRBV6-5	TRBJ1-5	CASTRLDSYNQPQHF	TGTGCCAGCACCCGACTAGACAGTTATAATCAGCCCCAGCATTTT
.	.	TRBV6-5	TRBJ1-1	CASSYSTSTEAFF	TGTGCCAGCAGTTACTCCACTAGCACTGAAGCTTTCTTT
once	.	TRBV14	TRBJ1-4	CASSLTAGRGNEKLFF	TGTGCCAGCAGCCTAACCGCGGGGAGGGGTAATGAAAAACTGTTTTTT
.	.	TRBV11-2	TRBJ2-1	CASSLHPEVSNEQFF	TGTGCCAGCAGCTTACACCCGGAGGTCAGCAATGAGCAGTTCTTC
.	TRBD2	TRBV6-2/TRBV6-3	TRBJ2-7	CASSYQLLRGGYEQYF	TGTGCCAGCAGTTACCAGCTTTTGCGGGGGGGGTACGAGCAGTACTTC
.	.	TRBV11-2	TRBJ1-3	CASSPSRQRNTIYF	TGTGCCAGCAGCCCGTCGCGGCAGCGAAACACCATATATTTT
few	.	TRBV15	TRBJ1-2	CATSRNRQSAYGYTF	TGTGCCACCAGCAGAAACCGACAGTCGGCCTATGGCTACACCTTC
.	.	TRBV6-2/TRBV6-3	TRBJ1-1	CASSRPTVGGTEAFF	TGTGCCAGCAGTCGCCCCACAGTTGGGGGGACTGAAGCTTTCTTT
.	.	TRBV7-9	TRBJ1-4	CASSLRQPLNEKLFF	TGTGCCAGCAGCCTTAGACAGCCTCTTAATGAAAAACTGTTTTTT
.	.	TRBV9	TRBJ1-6	CASSPSPDLNSPLHF	TGTGCCAGCAGCCCTAGCCCGGACCTCAATTCACCCCTCCACTTT
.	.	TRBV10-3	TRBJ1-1	CAISIGVDTEAFF	TGTGCCATCAGCATAGGGGTGGATACTGAAGCTTTCTTT
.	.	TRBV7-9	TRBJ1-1	CASSPNLGRTEAFF	TGTGCCAGCAGCCCAAACCTCGGTCGGACTGAAGCTTTCTTT
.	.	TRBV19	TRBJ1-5	CASTPGGRGNQPQHF	TGTGCCAGTACCCCCGGCGGGCGGGGCAATCAGCCCCAGCATTTT
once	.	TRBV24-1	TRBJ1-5	CATSVGGQPQHF	TGTGCCACCAGTGTAGGGGGTCAGCCCCAGCATTTT
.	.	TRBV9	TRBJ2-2	CASTQGVGTGELFF	TGTGCCAGCACCCAAGGGGTGGGAACCGGGGAGCTGTTTTTT
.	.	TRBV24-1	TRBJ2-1	CATSDQRVGVYNEQFF	TGTGCCACCAGTGATCAACGAGTAGGGGTATACAATGAGCAGTTCTTC
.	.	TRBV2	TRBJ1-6	CASSEMRNSPLHF	TGTGCCAGCAGTGAAATGCGGAATTCACCCCTCCACTTT
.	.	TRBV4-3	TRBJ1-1	CASSQDMNTEAFF	TGCGCCAGCAGCCAAGACATGAACACTGAAGCTTTCTTT
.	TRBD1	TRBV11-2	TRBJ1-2	CASSTGTGSFGYTF	TGTGCCAGCAGCACAGGGACAGGGAGCTTCGGCTACACCTTC
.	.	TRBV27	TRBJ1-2	CASSLPGGYGYTF	TGTGCCAGCAGTTTACCAGGAGGCTATGGCTACACCTTC
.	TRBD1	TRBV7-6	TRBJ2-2	CASSFRQGLNTGELFF	TGTGCCAGCAGCTTTAGACAGGGATTGAACACCGGGGAGCTGTTTTTT
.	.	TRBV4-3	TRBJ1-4	CASSQDRGEKLFF	TGCGCCAGCAGCCAAGATCGAGGTGAAAAACTGTTTTTT
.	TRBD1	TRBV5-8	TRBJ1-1	CASSSPGTGFYLTEAFF	TGTGCCAGCAGCAGCCCCGGGACAGGCTTCTACCTGACTGAAGCTTTCTTT
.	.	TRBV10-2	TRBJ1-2	CASSADRYGYTF	TGCGCCAGCAGTGCGGACAGATATGGCTACACCTTC
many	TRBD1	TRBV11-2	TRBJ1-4	CASSPYRGEKLFF	TGTGCCAGCAGCCCCTACAGGGGGGAAAAACTGTTTTTT
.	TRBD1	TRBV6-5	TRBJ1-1	CASSSPGGGRNTEAFF	TGTGCCAGCAGTTCCCCAGGGGGCGGAAGGAACACTGAAGCTTTCTTT
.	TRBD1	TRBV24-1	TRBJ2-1	CATSGGMRGLSYNEQFF	TGTGCCACCAGTGGGGGTATGAGGGGGCTTTCCTACAATGAGCAGTTCTTC
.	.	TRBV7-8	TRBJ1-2	CASTPAFPTNGYTF	TGTGCCAGCACCCCGGCCTTTCCCACTAATGGCTACACCTTC
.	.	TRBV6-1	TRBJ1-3	CASTKARGGAISGNTIYF	TGTGCCAGCACTAAAGCGAGGGGGGGGGCGATCTCTGGAAACACCATATATTTT
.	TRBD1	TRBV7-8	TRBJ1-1	CASSLGDSSLNTEAFF	TGTGCCAGCAGCTTAGGGGACAGCTCCTTGAACACTGAAGCTTTCTTT
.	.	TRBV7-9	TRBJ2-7	CASSPNRVGEQYF	TGTGCCAGCAGCCCCAACCGGGTAGGCGAGCAGTACTTC
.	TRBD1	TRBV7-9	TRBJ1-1	CASIQGQVNTEAFF	TGTGCCAGCATCCAGGGACAGGTGAACACTGAAGCTTTCTTT
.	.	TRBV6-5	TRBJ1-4	CASTTGTNEKLFF	TGTGCCAGCACGACAGGAACTAATGAAAAACTGTTTTTT
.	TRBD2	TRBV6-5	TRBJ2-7	CASRSSGGPYEQYF	TGTGCCAGCAGAAGTAGCGGGGGCCCCTACGAGCAGTACTTC
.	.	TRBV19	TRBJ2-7	CASSQQDSYEQYF	TGTGCCAGTAGTCAACAGGACAGTTACGAGCAGTACTTC
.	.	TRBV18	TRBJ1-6	CASSLRRQDNSPLHF	TGTGCCAGCTCCCTGCGGCGACAGGATAATTCACCCCTCCACTTT
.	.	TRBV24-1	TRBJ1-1	CATNSNSLTEAFF	TGTGCCACTAATTCTAACAGCCTCACTGAAGCTTTCTTT
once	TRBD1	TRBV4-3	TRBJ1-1	CASSQAGTGGSAFF	TGCGCCAGCAGCCAGGCCGGGACAGGGGGCTCGGCTTTCTTT
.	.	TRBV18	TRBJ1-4	CASSPGTTSGEKLFF	TGTGCCAGCTCCCCCGGGACCACTTCGGGAGAGAAACTGTTTTTT
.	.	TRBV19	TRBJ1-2	CASSIARGGDGYTF	TGTGCCAGTAGTATAGCGAGGGGAGGAGACGGCTACACCTTC
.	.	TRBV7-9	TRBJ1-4	CASSWGGTNEKLFF	TGTGCCAGCAGCTGGGGAGGAACTAATGAAAAACTGTTTTTT
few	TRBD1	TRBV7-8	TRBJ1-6	CASSSLIRTGEPSPLHF	TGTGCCAGCAGCTCTCTTATTCGGACAGGGGAACCTTCACCCCTCCACTTT
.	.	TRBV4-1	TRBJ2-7	CASSQRQGGYEQYF	TGCGCCAGCAGCCAAAGGCAGGGGGGCTACGAGCAGTACTTC
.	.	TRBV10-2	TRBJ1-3	CASSEQGSGNTIYF	TGCGCCAGCAGTGAACAGGGTTCTGGAAACACCATATATTTT
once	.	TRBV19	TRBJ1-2	CASSMTGDYGYTF	TGTGCCAGTAGTATGACAGGTGACTATGGCTACACCTTC